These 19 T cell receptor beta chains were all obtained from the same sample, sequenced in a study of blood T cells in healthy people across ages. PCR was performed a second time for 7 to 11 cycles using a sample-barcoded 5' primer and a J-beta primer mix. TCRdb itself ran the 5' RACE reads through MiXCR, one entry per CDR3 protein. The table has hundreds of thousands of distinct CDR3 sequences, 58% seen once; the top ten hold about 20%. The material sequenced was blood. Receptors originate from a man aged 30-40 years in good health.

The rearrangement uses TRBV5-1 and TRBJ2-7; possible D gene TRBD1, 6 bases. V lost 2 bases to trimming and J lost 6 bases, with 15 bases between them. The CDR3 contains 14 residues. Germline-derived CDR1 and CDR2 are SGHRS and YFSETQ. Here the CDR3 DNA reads TGCGCCAGCAGCTTAGACGACAGGTCTGGCGAGCAGTACTTC. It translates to CASSLDDRSGEQYF. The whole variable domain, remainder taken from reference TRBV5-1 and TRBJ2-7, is KAGVTQTPRYLIKTRGQQVTLSCSPISGHRSVSWYQQTPGQGLQFLFEYFSETQRNKGNFPGRFSGRQFSNSRSEMNVSTLELGDSALYLCASSLDDRSGEQYFGPGTRLTVT.

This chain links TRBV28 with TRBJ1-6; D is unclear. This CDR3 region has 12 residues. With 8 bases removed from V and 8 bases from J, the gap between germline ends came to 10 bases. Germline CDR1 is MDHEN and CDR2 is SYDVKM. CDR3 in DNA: TGTGCCAGCGGAAACGGGGATTCACCCCTCCACTTT. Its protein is CASGNGDSPLHF.

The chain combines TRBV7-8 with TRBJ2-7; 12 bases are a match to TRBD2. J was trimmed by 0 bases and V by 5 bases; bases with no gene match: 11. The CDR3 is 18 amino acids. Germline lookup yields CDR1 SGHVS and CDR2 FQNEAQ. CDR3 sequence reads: CASSPGLAGTQSSYEQYF. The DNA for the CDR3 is TGTGCCAGCAGCCCAGGACTAGCGGGGACTCAAAGCTCCTACGAGCAGTACTTC.

The CDR3: CASSFGREAFF. The CDR3 DNA sequence: TGTGCCAGCAGCTTTGGGCGTGAAGCTTTCTTT. The chain is built from TRBV7-9 and TRBJ1-1, with no clear D. V lost 3 bases and J 7 bases, leaving 6 bases between the germline ends. Germline CDR1 reads SEHNR; CDR2 reads FQNEAQ (reference sequence). The CDR3 consists of 11 residues. Using reference TRBV7-9 and TRBJ1-1 for the parts outside the CDR3, the full variable domain is DTGVSQNPRHKITKRGQNVTFRCDPISEHNRLYWYRQTLGQGPEFLTYFQNEAQLEKSRLLSDRFSAERPKGSFSTLEIQRTEQGDSAMYLCASSFGREAFFGQGTRLTVV.

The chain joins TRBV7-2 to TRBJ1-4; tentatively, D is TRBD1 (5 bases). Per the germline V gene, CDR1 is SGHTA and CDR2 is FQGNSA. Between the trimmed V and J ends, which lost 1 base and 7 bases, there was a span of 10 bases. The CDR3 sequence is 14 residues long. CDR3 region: CASSLDGTGEKLFF. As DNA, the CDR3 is TGTGCCAGCAGCTTAGACGGGACCGGTGAAAAACTGTTTTTT. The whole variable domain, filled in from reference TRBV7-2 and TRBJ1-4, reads GAGVSQSPSNKVTEKGKDVELRCDPISGHTALYWYRQSLGQGLEFLIYFQGNSAPDKSGLPSDRFSAERTGGSVSTLTIQRTQQEDSAVYLCASSLDGTGEKLFFGSGTQLSVL.

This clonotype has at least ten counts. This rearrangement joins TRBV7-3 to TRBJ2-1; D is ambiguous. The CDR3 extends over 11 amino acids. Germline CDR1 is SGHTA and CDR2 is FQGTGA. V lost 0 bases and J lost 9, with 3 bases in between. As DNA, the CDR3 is TGTGCCAGCAGCTTAACGAGTGAGCAGTTCTTC. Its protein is CASSLTSEQFF.

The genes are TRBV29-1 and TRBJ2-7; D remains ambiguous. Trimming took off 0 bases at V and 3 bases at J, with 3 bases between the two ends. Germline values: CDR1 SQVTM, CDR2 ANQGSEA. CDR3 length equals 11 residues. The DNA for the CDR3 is TGCAGCGTTGAAGAAAACTACGAGCAGTACTTC. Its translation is CSVEENYEQYF.

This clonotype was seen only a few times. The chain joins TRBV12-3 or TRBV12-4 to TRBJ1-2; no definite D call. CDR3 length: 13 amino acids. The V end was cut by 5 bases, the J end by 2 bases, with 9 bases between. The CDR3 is CASSPRPNYGYTF. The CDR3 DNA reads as TGTGCCAGCAGTCCCAGACCGAACTATGGCTACACCTTC.

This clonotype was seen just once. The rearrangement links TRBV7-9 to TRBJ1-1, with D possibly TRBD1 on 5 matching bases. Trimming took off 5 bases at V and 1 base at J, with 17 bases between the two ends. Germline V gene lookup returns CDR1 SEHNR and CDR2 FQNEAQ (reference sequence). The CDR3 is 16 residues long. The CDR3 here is CASSPTLGGENTEAFF. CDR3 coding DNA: TGTGCCAGCAGCCCCACTCTGGGGGGAGAGAACACTGAAGCTTTCTTT.

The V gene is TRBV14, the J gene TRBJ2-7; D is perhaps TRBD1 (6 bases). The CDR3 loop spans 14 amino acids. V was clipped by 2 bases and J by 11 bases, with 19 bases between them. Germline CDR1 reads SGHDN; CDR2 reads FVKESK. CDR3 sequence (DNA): TGTGCCAGCAGCCAATCTACCGGGACAAGAAATAAGTACTTC. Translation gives CASSQSTGTRNKYF.

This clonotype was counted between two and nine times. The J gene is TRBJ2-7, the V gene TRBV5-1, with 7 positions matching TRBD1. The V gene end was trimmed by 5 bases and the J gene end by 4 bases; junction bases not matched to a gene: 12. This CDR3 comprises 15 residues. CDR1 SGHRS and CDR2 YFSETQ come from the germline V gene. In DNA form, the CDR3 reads TGCGCCAGCAGTTCTCCGGAGACAGGGCTGTACGAGCAGTACTTC. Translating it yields CASSSPETGLYEQYF. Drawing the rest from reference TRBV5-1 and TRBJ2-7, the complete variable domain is KAGVTQTPRYLIKTRGQQVTLSCSPISGHRSVSWYQQTPGQGLQFLFEYFSETQRNKGNFPGRFSGRQFSNSRSEMNVSTLELGDSALYLCASSSPETGLYEQYFGPGTRLTVT.

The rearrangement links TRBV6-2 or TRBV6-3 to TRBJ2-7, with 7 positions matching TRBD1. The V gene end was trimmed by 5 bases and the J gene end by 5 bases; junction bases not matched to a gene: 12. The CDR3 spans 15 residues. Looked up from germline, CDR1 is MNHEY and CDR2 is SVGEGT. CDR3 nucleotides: TGTGCCAGCAGTCACCGGGACAGAAAAATCAACGAGCAGTACTTC. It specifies CASSHRDRKINEQYF.

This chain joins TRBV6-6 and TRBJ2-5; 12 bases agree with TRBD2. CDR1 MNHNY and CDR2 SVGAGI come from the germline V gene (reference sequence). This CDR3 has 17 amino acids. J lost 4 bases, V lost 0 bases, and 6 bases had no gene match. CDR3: CASSYSLAGGPGETQYF. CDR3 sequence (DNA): TGTGCCAGCAGTTACTCGCTAGCGGGAGGGCCGGGAGAGACCCAGTACTTC.

The CDR3 DNA is TGCGCCAGCATACTTCATCTAGCGGGAGGGCCCACCGGGCTGGAGACCCAGTACTTC. Protein sequence: CASILHLAGGPTGLETQYF. The V call is TRBV5-1, the J call TRBJ2-5; 12 nucleotides line up with TRBD2. V shed 6 bases, J shed 5 bases, and the junction held 20 bases outside the gene matches. Germline CDR1 SGHRS, CDR2 YFSETQ. This CDR3 is built from 19 residues.

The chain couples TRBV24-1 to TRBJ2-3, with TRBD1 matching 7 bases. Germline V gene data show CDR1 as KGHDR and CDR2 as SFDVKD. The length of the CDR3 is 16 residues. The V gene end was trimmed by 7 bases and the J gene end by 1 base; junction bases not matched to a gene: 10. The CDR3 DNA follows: TGTGCCACCAGCAGTGCGACCGGGACAGGCACAGATACGCAGTATTTT. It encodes CATSSATGTGTDTQYF.

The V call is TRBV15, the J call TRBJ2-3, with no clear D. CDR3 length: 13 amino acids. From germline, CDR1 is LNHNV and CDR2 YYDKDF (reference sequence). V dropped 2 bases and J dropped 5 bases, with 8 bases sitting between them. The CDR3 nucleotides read TGTGCCACCAGCAGAATGGCAGGAGATACGCAGTATTTT. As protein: CATSRMAGDTQYF.

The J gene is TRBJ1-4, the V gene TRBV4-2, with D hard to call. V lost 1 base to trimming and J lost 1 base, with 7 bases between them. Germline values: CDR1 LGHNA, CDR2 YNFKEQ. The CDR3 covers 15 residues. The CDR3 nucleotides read TGTGCCAGCAGCCAAGTTTCAGTAACTAATGAAAAACTGTTTTTT. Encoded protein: CASSQVSVTNEKLFF.

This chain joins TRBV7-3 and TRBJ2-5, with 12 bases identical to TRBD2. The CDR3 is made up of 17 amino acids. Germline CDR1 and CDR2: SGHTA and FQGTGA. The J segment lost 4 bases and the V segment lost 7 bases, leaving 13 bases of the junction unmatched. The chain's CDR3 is CASNHRSRGLAGETQYF. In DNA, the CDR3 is TGTGCCAGCAACCACAGATCGAGGGGACTAGCGGGAGAGACCCAGTACTTC.

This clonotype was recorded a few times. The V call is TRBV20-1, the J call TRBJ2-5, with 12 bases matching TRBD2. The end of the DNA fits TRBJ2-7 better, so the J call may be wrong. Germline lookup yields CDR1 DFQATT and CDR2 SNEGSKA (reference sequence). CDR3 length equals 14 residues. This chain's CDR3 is CSARATSGGYEQYF. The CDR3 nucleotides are TGCAGTGCTAGAGCGACTAGCGGGGGCTACGAGCAGTACTTC.